Below, one T cell receptor (beta chain) is given with its context. Clones were sequenced by immunoSEQ multiplex PCR, and TCRdb holds only the in-frame ones, with some missing. The sample shows fewer than 90,000 clones, roughly 72% of them seen only once. This entry is derived from a study of cytotoxic CD8 clonotypes in ibrutinib-treated CLL. The CDR3 has 15 residues. Germline V lookup: CDR1 MRHNA, CDR2 SNTAGT. The trim removed 6 bases at V and 8 bases at J, leaving 12 bases unmatched. The chain employs TRBV6-4 and TRBJ2-3; 9 positions agree with TRBD1. This TCR was sampled from a human donor with chronic lymphocytic leukemia. This material consisted of PBMCs, taken after 12 months of ibrutinib treatment. CDR3 in amino acids: CASSPTGGTAGTQYF. The CDR3 nucleotides are TGTGCCAGCAGCCCGACAGGGGGTACGGCGGGTACGCAGTATTTT.